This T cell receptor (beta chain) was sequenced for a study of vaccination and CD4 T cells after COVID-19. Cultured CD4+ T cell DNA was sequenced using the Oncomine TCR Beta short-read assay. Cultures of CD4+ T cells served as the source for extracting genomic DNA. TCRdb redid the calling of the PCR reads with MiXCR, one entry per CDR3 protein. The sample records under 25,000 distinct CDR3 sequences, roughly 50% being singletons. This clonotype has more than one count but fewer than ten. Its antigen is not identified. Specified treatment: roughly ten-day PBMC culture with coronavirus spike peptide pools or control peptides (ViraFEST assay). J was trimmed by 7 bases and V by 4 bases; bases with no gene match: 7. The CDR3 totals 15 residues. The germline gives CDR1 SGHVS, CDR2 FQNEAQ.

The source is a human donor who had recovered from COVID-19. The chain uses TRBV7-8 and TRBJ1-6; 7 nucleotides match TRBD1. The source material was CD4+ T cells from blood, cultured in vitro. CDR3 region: CASSSQQGDNSPLHF. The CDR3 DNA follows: TGTGCCAGCAGCTCCCAGCAGGGGGACAATTCACCCCTCCACTTT.